These 25 T cell receptor beta chains came from one sample sequenced in a study of T cell responses to AZD1222 COVID-19 vaccine. Method: immunoSEQ multiplex PCR; TCRdb's copy keeps in-frame clones and lacks some. The sample gives 120,000 to 150,000 clones, more than 70% of which show up once; approximately 5% is in the top ten. Sequencing was performed on peripheral blood, taken 28 days after the second AZD1222 dose. Every receptor here comes from an adult who received the AZD1222 COVID-19 vaccine.

CDR3 bases: TGTGCCAGCAGCTTAGTTCCCGGGACAGGGGACAACACTGAAGCTTTCTTT. It yields the protein CASSLVPGTGDNTEAFF. V and J are TRBV7-9 and TRBJ1-1; 10 bases align to TRBD1. The V gene end was trimmed by 1 base and the J gene end by 2 bases; junction bases not matched to a gene: 7. Germline V lookup: CDR1 SEHNR, CDR2 FQNEAQ (reference sequence). The CDR3 spans 17 residues.

This sequence joins TRBV7-2 and TRBJ2-1; TRBD1 matches at 7 bases. V was pared by 2 bases and J by 5 bases, with 3 bases of the junction left unmatched. The V gene's germline CDR1 is SGHTA and CDR2 FQGNSA. The CDR3 extends over 14 amino acids. In DNA form, the CDR3 reads TGTGCCAGCAGCTTATGGCAGGGGGACAATGAGCAGTTCTTC. Its translation: CASSLWQGDNEQFF.

This clone was detected only a few times. The rearrangement uses TRBV4-1 and TRBJ1-5; D call uncertain. Germline V gene sequence: CDR1 MGHRA, CDR2 YSYEKL. The CDR3 totals 14 residues. Trimming stripped 1 base from V and 9 bases from J, with 13 bases between. Written as DNA, the CDR3 is TGCGCCAGCAGCCAAGTCCAGTTGATAGGGCCCCAGCATTTT. This gives the protein CASSQVQLIGPQHF.

This clone was detected once. Relative to the germline gene, one junction end is altered; a read error may explain this. The V and J genes are TRBV6-1 and TRBJ2-1; 10 nucleotides match TRBD2. This CDR3 is built from 15 residues. Germline-derived CDR1 and CDR2 are MNHNS and SASEGT. The CDR3 reads CASSQAGGRYNEQFF. The CDR3 DNA reads as TGTGCCAGCAGTCAAGCGGGAGGGCGTTACAATGAGCAGTTCTTC.

V gene TRBV14 combines with J gene TRBJ2-2, with unresolved D. The CDR3 covers 13 residues. The germline V and J ends were trimmed by 1 base and 5 bases, with 5 bases remaining between them. In germline, CDR1 is SGHDN, CDR2 FVKESK. The CDR3 here is CASSQVWTGELFF. The CDR3 region has the DNA TGTGCCAGCAGCCAAGTATGGACCGGGGAGCTGTTTTTT.

This clone has only a few counts. The chain carries TRBV6-5 and TRBJ1-1, with TRBD1 as a possible D gene (6 bases). Trimming shortened V by 7 bases and J by 0 bases, and 9 bases separated the two germline ends. Germline V CDR1 and CDR2: MNHEY, SVGAGI. The CDR3 extends over 13 amino acids. CDR3 region: CASIRGMNTEAFF. DNA of the CDR3: TGTGCCAGCATCAGGGGAATGAACACTGAAGCTTTCTTT.

The CDR3 bases are TGTGCCATCAGTGAGTCAGGGGGAAACTATGGCTACACCTTC. It encodes CAISESGGNYGYTF. J is TRBJ1-2 and V is TRBV10-3, with a possible D match to TRBD1 (6 bases). The CDR3 extends over 14 amino acids. The V gene lost 0 bases and the J gene lost 2 bases, with 7 bases spanning the gap. Germline V CDR1 and CDR2: ENHRY, SYGVKD.

This clone was detected a few times. The chain joins TRBV2 to TRBJ2-7; no clear D gene. Trimming stripped 5 bases from V and 2 bases from J, with 10 bases between. This CDR3 spans 13 amino acids. CDR1 SNHLY and CDR2 FYNNEI come from the germline V gene. The CDR3 sequence is CASSTRSTYEQYF. CDR3 coding DNA: TGTGCCAGCAGTACTCGGAGTACCTACGAGCAGTACTTC.

The chain is built from TRBV6-6 and TRBJ1-1; D uncertain. The V and J ends lost 5 bases and 1 base respectively, with 14 bases between them. Germline CDR1 is MNHNY and CDR2 is SVGAGI (reference sequence). The CDR3 consists of 15 residues. CDR3 residues: CASSPPKTGNTEAFF. The CDR3 DNA reads as TGTGCCAGCAGTCCCCCAAAGACGGGGAACACTGAAGCTTTCTTT.

The chain carries TRBV29-1 and TRBJ2-4; 8 nucleotides align to TRBD2. Germline CDR1 is SQVTM and CDR2 is ANQGSEA. The CDR3 spans 15 residues. V dropped 4 bases and J dropped 8; count of bases not matched to a gene: 13. The CDR3 coding sequence is TGCAGCGTTGTGGGTGCGGGGGGCCTCCCGGACATTCAGTACTTC. Its translation is CSVVGAGGLPDIQYF.

This clone was seen a single time. The chain is built from TRBV2 and TRBJ1-2, with 8 bases that match TRBD1. Germline CDR1 is SNHLY and CDR2 is FYNNEI. This CDR3 contains 15 residues. The junction had 12 bases not matched to a gene; V was cut back by 7 bases and J by 5 bases. The CDR3 spells CASKGAGGGWYGYTF. The CDR3 DNA reads TGTGCCAGCAAGGGGGCAGGGGGCGGTTGGTATGGCTACACCTTC.

This clone showed up just a few times. V usage is TRBV5-1 and J usage is TRBJ2-1, with a tentative D call TRBD2 (6 bases). Germline assignment: CDR1 SGHRS and CDR2 YFSETQ. V was clipped by 0 bases and J by 9 bases, with 13 bases between them. The CDR3 runs 14 residues. The CDR3 spells CASSLAGDEGEQFF. The CDR3 DNA reads TGCGCCAGCAGCTTGGCGGGAGATGAGGGTGAGCAGTTCTTC.

The chain recombines TRBV18 with TRBJ1-1; 8 nucleotides agree with TRBD1. The CDR3 spans 16 residues. The trim removed 0 bases at V and 3 bases at J, leaving 6 bases unmatched. The germline CDR1 and CDR2 sequences are KGHSH and LQKENI. CDR3 region: CASSPPTGGADTEAFF. The CDR3 DNA is TGTGCCAGCTCACCACCAACAGGGGGAGCGGACACTGAAGCTTTCTTT.

J is TRBJ2-7 and V is TRBV5-8; 13 bases fit TRBD2. Trimming at V came to 0 bases and at J to 9 bases, leaving 6 bases not matched to a gene. Per the germline V gene, CDR1 is SGHTS and CDR2 is YDEGEE. There are 15 residues in the CDR3. DNA of the CDR3: TGTGCCAGCAGCTTGGAACTAGCGGGAGGGCCGCGGCAGTACTTC. It translates to CASSLELAGGPRQYF.

The chain carries TRBV10-1 and TRBJ2-7; 10 bases align to TRBD1. CDR1 is WNHNN and CDR2 is SYGVQD in the germline V gene (reference sequence). This CDR3 region has 15 residues. V gave up 4 bases and J gave up 3 bases; unmatched junction bases: 6. The CDR3 bases are TGCGCCAGCAGTGCTGGGACAGGGGCCGGCTACGAGCAGTACTTC. Residues: CASSAGTGAGYEQYF.

The chain recombines TRBV9 with TRBJ2-3; 7 nucleotides line up with TRBD2. This CDR3 comprises 15 residues. The germline gives CDR1 SGDLS, CDR2 YYNGEE. V was pared by 4 bases and J by 2 bases, with 7 bases of the junction left unmatched. In DNA form, the CDR3 reads TGTGCCAGCAGCACATGGACTAGGGCCACAGATACGCAGTATTTT. Translating it yields CASSTWTRATDTQYF.

This chain links TRBV28 with TRBJ1-2; D remains ambiguous. V gave up 6 bases and J gave up 5 bases, with 7 bases separating them. CDR3 length: 11 amino acids. Germline CDR1 MDHEN, CDR2 SYDVKM. The DNA of the CDR3 is TGTGCCAGCAGCCTCCAGTATGGCTACACCTTC. The encoded protein is CASSLQYGYTF.

This clone appeared a single time. This sequence joins TRBV3-1 (or the pseudogene TRBV3-2) and TRBJ1-2; no clear D. V lost 2 bases to trimming and J lost 5 bases, with 15 bases between them. Germline lookup yields CDR1 LGHDT and CDR2 YNNKEL (reference sequence). The CDR3 runs 15 residues. In nucleotides, the CDR3 is TGTGCCAGCAGCCAAAATCCGGACTCGTATTATGGCTACACCTTC. Translating it yields CASSQNPDSYYGYTF.

The chain carries TRBV2 and TRBJ2-3; D possibly corresponds to TRBD2 (7 bases). The CDR3 consists of 13 residues. V lost 6 bases and J 10 bases, leaving 17 bases between the germline ends. Germline CDR1 is SNHLY and CDR2 is FYNNEI. CDR3 sequence reads: CASRGGPGSAQYF. The CDR3 DNA is TGTGCCAGCAGGGGGGGGCCAGGGTCAGCGCAGTATTTT.

The rearrangement uses TRBV12-3 or TRBV12-4 and TRBJ1-2; TRBD1 aligns across 7 bases. V was clipped by 6 bases and J by 5 bases; unmatched bases: 6. The CDR3 is 13 amino acids. In DNA, the CDR3 is TGTGCCAGCAGCCCCTCGACAGGGTATGGCTACACCTTC. This translates into CASSPSTGYGYTF.

The chain has TRBV5-6 and TRBJ1-5, with D possibly being TRBD1 (5 bases). CDR1 and CDR2 from the germline V gene are SGHDT and YYEEEE. Trimming removed 2 bases at V and 3 bases at J, with 12 bases between. This CDR3 region has 15 residues. The CDR3 loop is CASSFYGAFNQPQHF. In nucleotides, the CDR3 is TGTGCCAGCAGCTTCTACGGGGCTTTCAATCAGCCCCAGCATTTT.

This clone was counted between two and nine times. The chain couples TRBV19 to TRBJ2-1; 12 bases line up with TRBD1. The trim removed 4 bases at V and 7 bases at J, leaving 8 bases unmatched. Germline V gene lookup returns CDR1 LNHDA and CDR2 SQIVND (reference sequence). The CDR3 extends over 16 amino acids. The CDR3 loop is CASSSGDRGRFNEQFF. In DNA, the CDR3 is TGTGCCAGTAGTAGCGGGGACAGGGGGCGCTTTAATGAGCAGTTCTTC.

The chain links TRBV2 to TRBJ1-1; D is undetermined. This CDR3 contains 12 residues. Germline V gene sequence: CDR1 SNHLY, CDR2 FYNNEI. With 8 bases removed from V and 1 base from J, the gap between germline ends came to 8 bases. CDR3 bases: TGTGCCAGCGAGGCCAAGAACACTGAAGCTTTCTTT. Its protein product is CASEAKNTEAFF.

This rearrangement joins TRBV9 to TRBJ1-1; D ambiguous. The length of the CDR3 is 12 residues. Germline lookup yields CDR1 SGDLS and CDR2 YYNGEE. Trimming took 7 bases from V and 4 from J, leaving 11 bases between them. CDR3 DNA: TGTGCCAGCGGTACCCTGGGCACTGAAGCTTTCTTT. Protein product: CASGTLGTEAFF.

This sequence joins TRBV7-2 and TRBJ1-6; D call uncertain. Germline assignment: CDR1 SGHTA and CDR2 FQGNSA. V gave up 5 bases and J gave up 10 bases, with 15 bases separating them. The CDR3 runs 14 residues. The CDR3 nucleotides read TGTGCCAGCAGCCGCACTGGGGTTGAGTCACCCCTCCACTTT. It translates to CASSRTGVESPLHF.